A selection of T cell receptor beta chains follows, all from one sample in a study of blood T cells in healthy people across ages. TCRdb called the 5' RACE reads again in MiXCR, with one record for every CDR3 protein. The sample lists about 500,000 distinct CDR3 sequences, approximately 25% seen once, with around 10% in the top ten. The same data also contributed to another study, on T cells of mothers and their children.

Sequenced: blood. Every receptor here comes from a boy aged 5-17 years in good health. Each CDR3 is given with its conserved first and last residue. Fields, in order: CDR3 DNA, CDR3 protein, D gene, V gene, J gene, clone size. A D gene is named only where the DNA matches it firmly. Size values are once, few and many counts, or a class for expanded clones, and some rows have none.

TGTGCCAGCAGCGAGGCGGACGGGGCGAACACTGAAGCTTTCTTT,CASSEADGANTEAFF,-,TRBV7-8,TRBJ1-1,-
TGTGCTAGCAGCTTGGGCAGGGTGTACCAAGAGACCCAGTACTTC,CASSLGRVYQETQYF,-,TRBV7-7,TRBJ2-5,many
TGTGCCAGCAGCGTTGGGACAGGGGGCCCCTATGGCTACACCTTC,CASSVGTGGPYGYTF,TRBD1,TRBV6-1,TRBJ1-2,few
TGTGCCAGCAAGGCCCTCCCGAACACCGGGGAGCTGTTTTTT,CASKALPNTGELFF,-,TRBV6-5,TRBJ2-2,-
TGTGCCAGCAGTTATGCAGGGAAGGACGCTGAAGCTTTCTTT,CASSYAGKDAEAFF,-,TRBV6-2/TRBV6-3,TRBJ1-1,-
TGTGCCAGCAGCTTAGCGCAGGGTTGGGGTGAAAAACTGTTTTTT,CASSLAQGWGEKLFF,-,TRBV7-6,TRBJ1-4,-
TGTGCCAGCAGCGCTAGTAGGACTTCCAGCTCCTACAATGAGCAGTTCTTC,CASSASRTSSSYNEQFF,-,TRBV25-1,TRBJ2-1,few
TGTGCCAGCAAGCAAGAACCGCAAGCGGGGGGGGCCTACAATGAGCAGTTCTTC,CASKQEPQAGGAYNEQFF,TRBD2,TRBV6-4,TRBJ2-1,-
TGCAGTGCTAGGGGTCTGGACACCGGGGAGCTGTTTTTT,CSARGLDTGELFF,-,TRBV20-1,TRBJ2-2,-
TGTGCCAGCAGTTGCCTAGCGGGAGGGACCCCCTACGAGCAGTACTTC,CASSCLAGGTPYEQYF,TRBD2,TRBV28,TRBJ2-7,-
TGTGCCAGCAGCATTGTTCAGGGGAGGGGCACAGATACGCAGTATTTT,CASSIVQGRGTDTQYF,-,TRBV7-2,TRBJ2-3,-
TGTGCCAGCAGCCAAGGGACATCGACAACTAATGAAAAACTGTTTTTT,CASSQGTSTTNEKLFF,-,TRBV3-1,TRBJ1-4,-
TGTGCCAGCGGACTCCAACCCTGGGGAACCGGGGAGCTGTTTTTT,CASGLQPWGTGELFF,-,TRBV25-1,TRBJ2-2,few
TGCGCCAGCGCCCTGGGACAGTCCTACGAGCAGTACTTC,CASALGQSYEQYF,TRBD1,TRBV4-3,TRBJ2-7,few
TGCGCCAGCAGCCAGGGAAAGCAGGGCGGGGTTCAAGAGACCCAGTACTTC,CASSQGKQGGVQETQYF,-,TRBV4-3,TRBJ2-5,-
TGTGCCAGCAGCTCAGTCGGACTATACGAGCAGTACTTC,CASSSVGLYEQYF,-,TRBV7-9,TRBJ2-7,few
TGTGCCAGCAAAAACCCGGGACAGGGCAACTACAATGAGCAGTTCTTC,CASKNPGQGNYNEQFF,TRBD1,TRBV2,TRBJ2-1,-
TGCGCCACCGGGCCGCTTCTAGATACGCAGTATTTT,CATGPLLDTQYF,-,TRBV10-2,TRBJ2-3,-
TGTGCCAGCACCTTCACAGGGCGGGGTGCAGATACGCAGTATTTT,CASTFTGRGADTQYF,-,TRBV28,TRBJ2-3,once
TGTGCCATCAGTCCTACAGGGTTCAACGAGCAGTACTTC,CAISPTGFNEQYF,-,TRBV10-3,TRBJ2-7,once
TGTGCCAGCAGTTTCGCTGGTGCAACTAATGAAAAACTGTTTTTT,CASSFAGATNEKLFF,-,TRBV12-3/TRBV12-4,TRBJ1-4,-
TGTGCCAGCAGTCGCCGACTGGCGGCACCTCAAGAGACCCAGTACTTC,CASSRRLAAPQETQYF,-,TRBV28,TRBJ2-5,-
TGCGCCAGCAGCCAAGATTTTGGGGGGGGGATTCTCGAAGCTTTCTTT,CASSQDFGGGILEAFF,-,TRBV4-1,TRBJ1-1,few
TGTGCCAGCAGTTACTTAAACCCCGTGAGTTCAAACAATGAGCAGTTCTTC,CASSYLNPVSSNNEQFF,-,TRBV6-2/TRBV6-3,TRBJ2-1,-
TGTGCCAGCAGCTTAGCGGGACTAGCGGGGGTAGCCTACAATGAGCAGTTCTTC,CASSLAGLAGVAYNEQFF,TRBD2,TRBV7-2,TRBJ2-1,once
TGTGCCAGCAGCCCCCCGTTGAGCTCCTACAATGAGCAGTTCTTC,CASSPPLSSYNEQFF,-,TRBV11-2,TRBJ2-1,few
TGTGCCAGCAGGGGCCCTAGCAATCAGCCCCAGCATTTT,CASRGPSNQPQHF,-,TRBV6-5,TRBJ1-5,few
TGTGCCAGCTCACCGGAGAGGGGCACCGGGGAGCTGTTTTTT,CASSPERGTGELFF,-,TRBV18,TRBJ2-2,few
TGTGCCAGTAGCAGGGTGGGCTCCTACAATGAGCAGTTCTTC,CASSRVGSYNEQFF,-,TRBV19,TRBJ2-1,-
TGTGCCAGCAGTTCACCGGCGAGGGAGGGCCAAGAGACCCAGTACTTC,CASSSPAREGQETQYF,TRBD2,TRBV28,TRBJ2-5,few
TGTGCCAGCAGTTCCCGGGACGATCAGAGGGGGAACACTGAAGCTTTCTTT,CASSSRDDQRGNTEAFF,-,TRBV6-5,TRBJ1-1,few
TGTGCCAGCAGCTTGGACAGGGGGCGGATTGGCTCTCTGTACCACACCTTC,CASSLDRGRIGSLYHTF,TRBD1,TRBV7-2,TRBJ1-2,-
TGCGCCAGCAGCCATCGACTAGCGGGAACCTACAATGAGCAGTTCTTC,CASSHRLAGTYNEQFF,TRBD2,TRBV4-3,TRBJ2-1,-
TGTGCCAGCAGCTTGGGACAGATGAAAGAGACCCAGTACTTC,CASSLGQMKETQYF,TRBD1,TRBV7-2,TRBJ2-5,-
TGTGCCAGCAGTTTACATCCGAAATACAATGAGCAGTTCTTC,CASSLHPKYNEQFF,-,TRBV27,TRBJ2-1,few
TGTGCCAGCAGATTTAGGGGATACCGGGCCTTGAACACTGAAGCTTTCTTT,CASRFRGYRALNTEAFF,-,TRBV6-1,TRBJ1-1,-
TGTGCCAGCAGCGTAGGTGGGAGAAAGACTGAAGCTTTCTTT,CASSVGGRKTEAFF,-,TRBV9,TRBJ1-1,-
TGTGCCAGCAGCAAATATCCTAGCGGGAGCTACGAGCAGTACTTC,CASSKYPSGSYEQYF,-,TRBV21-1,TRBJ2-7,many
TGTGCCACCAGTGATACTCTCGGGACAGGGGAAGAGACCCAGTACTTC,CATSDTLGTGEETQYF,TRBD1,TRBV24-1,TRBJ2-5,-
TGTGCCAGCAGCGTAGCGGTTGGCCAGGGGAGCTCCTACAATGAGCAGTTCTTC,CASSVAVGQGSSYNEQFF,-,TRBV9,TRBJ2-1,few